One T cell receptor (beta chain) is described in this entry. Its antigen is currently unknown. This record belongs to a study of cytomegalovirus exposure and HLA in healthy donors. Germline V gene data show CDR1 as ENHRY and CDR2 as SYGVKD. The CDR3 contains 13 residues. V lost 10 bases, J lost 5 bases, and 10 bases stayed unmatched. PCR primers comprised 60 Vbeta and 13 Jbeta primers. Clones were read by immunoSEQ multiplex PCR, and TCRdb kept only the in-frame ones, dropping some. The data hold more than 95,000 clones, with approximately 75% observed a single time. Donors were ostensibly healthy at sampling, although undocumented immune exposures were probable. Study-wide results and limits: As a later analysis showed, a missense DCLRE1C variant was linked to trimming of TCR beta V- and J-genes.

The sample consisted of PBMCs. This sequence originates from a female donor in good health and CMV-seropositive. The chain recombines TRBV10-3 with TRBJ2-7; 8 nucleotides match TRBD1. The DNA for the CDR3 is TGTGCCACCAGGACAGGGCAAATCAACGAGCAGTACTTC. The encoded protein is CATRTGQINEQYF.